This record looks at one T cell receptor (beta chain) sequence and its context. What it binds is unknown. The data derive from a study of long-term antiretroviral therapy in people with HIV. Findings and caveats of the study: Repertoires in HIV (unlike those of controls) had narrower CDR3 length ranges.

This CDR3 comprises 17 residues. V shed 4 bases and J 1 base; nucleotides not matched to a gene: 8. Germline V gives CDR1 SGHAT, CDR2 FQNNGV. The assay used was immunoSEQ (version v3.0), run at survey level. Sequencing was designed to cover about 40,000-55,000 T-cell genomes in each sample. Sequenced by immunoSEQ multiplex PCR; TCRdb stores in-frame clones only, minus some. The sample includes around 20,000 clones, 84% of them seen just once. The chain carries TRBV11-2 and TRBJ2-2; the match to TRBD2 covers 8 bases. The receptor was derived from a man between 18 and 35 years old with HIV. The sequencing here drew on unsorted PBMCs, taken 0.9 years after starting antiretroviral therapy. The CDR3 nucleotides are TGTGCCAGCAGCTCTATTTACGGGGGGGGGAACACCGGGGAGCTGTTTTTT. Amino acids: CASSSIYGGGNTGELFF.